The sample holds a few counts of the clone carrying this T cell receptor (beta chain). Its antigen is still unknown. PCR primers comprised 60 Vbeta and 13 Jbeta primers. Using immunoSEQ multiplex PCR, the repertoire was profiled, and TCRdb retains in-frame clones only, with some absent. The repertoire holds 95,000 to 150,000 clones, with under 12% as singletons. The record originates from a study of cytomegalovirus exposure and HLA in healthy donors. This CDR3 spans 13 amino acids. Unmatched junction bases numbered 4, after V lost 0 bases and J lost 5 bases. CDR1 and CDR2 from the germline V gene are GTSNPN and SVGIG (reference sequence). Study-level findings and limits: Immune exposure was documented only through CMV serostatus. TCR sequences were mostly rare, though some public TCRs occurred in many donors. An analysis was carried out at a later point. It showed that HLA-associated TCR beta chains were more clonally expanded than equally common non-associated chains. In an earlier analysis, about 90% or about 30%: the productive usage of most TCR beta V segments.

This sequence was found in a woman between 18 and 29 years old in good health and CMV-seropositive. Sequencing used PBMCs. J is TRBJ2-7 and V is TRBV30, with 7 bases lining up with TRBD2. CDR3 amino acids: CAWSVMAGDEQYF. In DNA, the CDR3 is TGTGCCTGGAGTGTAATGGCGGGAGACGAGCAGTACTTC.